This T cell receptor beta chain was captured in a study of long-term antiretroviral therapy in people with HIV (dated by TCRdb to between 2020 and 2023). Context from the whole study: The earliest samples were collected roughly a decade before the 2015 WHO recommendation for immediate ART, at a time when ART was usually postponed until CD4 counts fell. Whether ART initiation and durable HIV suppression were associated with changes in peripheral blood TRB repertoire composition and diversity was tested in a retrospective serial study. A total of 192 cryopreserved PBMC samples came from around 30 adults with confirmed HIV infection and were collected serially over a mean of roughly six years (range 1-12). About 40% of the 30 participants with HIV were female. Test extractions of a monoclonal T-cell line alongside 30 to 35 polyclonal samples showed no cross-contamination during QIAcube processing. The study at large found these results: Limited PBMC availability meant only the TCR beta chain was sequenced, without alpha chain pairing. Expanded TRB clones identified before ART initiation dominated the repertoire at all time points, although this dominance fluctuated and declined in many PLHIV after ART. Because cell numbers in pre-ART samples were limited, unsorted PBMC were profiled instead of sorted CD4+ and CD8+ T cells. Samples dated from the mid-2000s to the late 2010s, and the ART regimens used may be less effective than current ones. No data were available on ART adherence, viral resistance or therapy changes, limiting inferences about post-ART repertoire changes. ART initiation was associated with a significant increase in TRB diversity, but diversity stayed significantly below transplant donor controls even after long-term ART. Narrower CDR3 length ranges were observed in HIV repertoires than in controls, and an antigen-experienced repertoire with only a slight naive shift after ART was suggested by the network structure.

Participants were included only if at least one PBMC sample before ART initiation and at least two post-ART samples were available. All participants with HIV were treated in the United States of America. Before DNA extraction, cryopreserved samples of roughly 1-11 million PBMC were thawed and then washed. At the time of the earliest PBMC sample, participants with HIV were aged between roughly 20 and 54 years. PBMC samples were contributed by each participant from 1-4 timepoints before ART initiation and 2-8 timepoints after ART initiation, with a median of 7 samples. Serial HIV viral load, CD4+ T-cell count, ART history and demographic data were obtained for every participant. Genomic DNA was extracted from unsorted PBMC with a Qiagen kit on a QIAcube, with processing performed in batches of 12 samples. A remark on this clone: This receptor's antigen is unknown. Base quality data are lacking; no much larger clone is found one base away.

Unmatched junction bases come to 6, with V trimmed by 4 bases and J by 4 bases. CDR1 SGHRS and CDR2 YFSETQ are derived from the germline V gene. The CDR3 covers 15 residues, taking in both the cysteine and the phenylalanine. This entry keeps only the CDR3 DNA: 45 bases, framed from base 1. The immunoSEQ hsTCRB v3.0 assay was used at survey level resolution to sequence the TRB variable region. A depth of about 40,000-50,000 T-cell genomes per sample was targeted for TRB sequencing. TRB libraries were pooled and sequenced on an Illumina MiSeq using a v3 150-cycle kit. The paper's data handling went like this. Repertoire analysis was run in R within a reproducible Nextflow workflow that covered QC, data transformation and analysis. LymphoSeq2, an R package for exploring AIRR-Seq data, was used to implement custom analyses. Four samples that yielded fewer than 5000 total TRB sequences were excluded, so that about 200 HIV repertoires were analyzed. Among the 188 retained HIV repertoires, about 60 were collected before ART initiation and 120 to 140 were collected after ART initiation. Repertoires were downsampled to 5000 TRB nucleotide sequences, with summary statistics averaged over 100 downsampling iterations. Only TRB sequences with CDR3 regions of at least seven amino acids were retained for analysis. A Shannon entropy-derived clonality score and the Gini coefficient were used to measure diversity. In the repertoire networks, any two of the top 5000 CDR3 amino acid sequences were connected whenever the two sequences differed by an edit distance of one. For TRB CDR3 amino acid sequences, antigen specificity groups and MHC restriction were predicted with GLIPH2. To flag known CMV, EBV, HIV or tissue antigen associations, CDR3 amino acid sequences were matched against VDJdb and McPAS-TCR. Pre-ART, post-ART and control groups were compared with Wilcoxon signed-rank tests and Holm-Bonferroni correction. Entries here come from immuneACCESS through TCRdb and include only in-frame sequences with V and J called. Some clones fail to appear in such tables; in the studies checked, an unresolved V gene covers under half of the shortfall, and the cause of the remainder is unknown. That table furnishes V, J and clone size, whereas the DNA furnished D and trimming. This sample is represented by around 21,000 clones; roughly 80% of them were singletons. 5.6% of the sample comes from the top ten.

The sample in question was unsorted PBMCs, obtained 0.2 years after starting antiretroviral therapy. This receptor was taken from a woman in her 30s with HIV. The chain employs TRBV5-1 and TRBJ2-5; 11 middle bases align to TRBD2. The base sequence is TGCGCCAGCAGCCGTAGCGGGGGGGCCGGAGAGACCCAGTACTTC. Its product reads: CASSRSGGAGETQYF.